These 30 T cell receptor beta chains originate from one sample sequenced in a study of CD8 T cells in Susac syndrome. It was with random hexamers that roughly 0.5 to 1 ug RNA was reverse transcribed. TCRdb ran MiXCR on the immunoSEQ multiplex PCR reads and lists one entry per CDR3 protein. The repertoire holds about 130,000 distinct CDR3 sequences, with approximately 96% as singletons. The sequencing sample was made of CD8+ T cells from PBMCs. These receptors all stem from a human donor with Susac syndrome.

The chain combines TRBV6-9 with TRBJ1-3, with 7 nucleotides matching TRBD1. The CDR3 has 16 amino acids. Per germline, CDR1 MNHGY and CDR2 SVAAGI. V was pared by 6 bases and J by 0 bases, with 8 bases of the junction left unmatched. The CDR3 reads CASRRPRTGSGNTIYF. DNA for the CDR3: TGTGCCAGCAGGAGACCCCGGACAGGCTCTGGAAACACCATATATTTT.

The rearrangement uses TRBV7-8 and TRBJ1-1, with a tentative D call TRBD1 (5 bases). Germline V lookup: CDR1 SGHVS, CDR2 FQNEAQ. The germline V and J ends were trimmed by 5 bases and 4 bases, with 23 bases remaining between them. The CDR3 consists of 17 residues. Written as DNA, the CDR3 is TGTGCCAGCAGCCCGTTCAGACGTGGGGGGAGGGGCACTGAAGCTTTCTTT. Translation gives CASSPFRRGGRGTEAFF.

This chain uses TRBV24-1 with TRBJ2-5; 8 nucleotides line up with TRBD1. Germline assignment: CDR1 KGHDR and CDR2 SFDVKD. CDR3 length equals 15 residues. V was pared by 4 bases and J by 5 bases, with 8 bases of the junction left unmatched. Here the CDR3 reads CATSDGQGPGETQYF. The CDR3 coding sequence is TGTGCCACCAGTGACGGACAGGGTCCTGGGGAGACCCAGTACTTC.

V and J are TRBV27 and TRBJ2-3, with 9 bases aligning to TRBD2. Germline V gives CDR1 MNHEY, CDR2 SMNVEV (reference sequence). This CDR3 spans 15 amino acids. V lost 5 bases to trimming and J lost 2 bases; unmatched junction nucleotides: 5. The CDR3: CASSQAGGHTDTQYF. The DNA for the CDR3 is TGTGCCAGCAGTCAAGCGGGGGGACACACAGATACGCAGTATTTT.

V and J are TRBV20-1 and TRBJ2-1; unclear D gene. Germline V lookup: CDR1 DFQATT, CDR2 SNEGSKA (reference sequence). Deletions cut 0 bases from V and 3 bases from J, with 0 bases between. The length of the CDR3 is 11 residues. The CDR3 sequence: CSARDYNEQFF. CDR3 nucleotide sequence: TGCAGTGCTAGAGACTACAATGAGCAGTTCTTC.

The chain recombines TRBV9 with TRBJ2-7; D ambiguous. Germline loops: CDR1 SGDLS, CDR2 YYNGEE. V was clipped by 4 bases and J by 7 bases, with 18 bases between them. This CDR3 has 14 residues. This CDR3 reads CASSPSGVAWEQYF. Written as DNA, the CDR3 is TGTGCCAGCAGCCCAAGTGGTGTAGCTTGGGAGCAGTACTTC.

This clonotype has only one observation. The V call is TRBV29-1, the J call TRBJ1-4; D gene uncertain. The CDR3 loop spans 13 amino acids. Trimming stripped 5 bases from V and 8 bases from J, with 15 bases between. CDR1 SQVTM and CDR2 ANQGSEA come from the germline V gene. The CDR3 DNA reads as TGCAGCGTTACCGACCAATTGGAAGAAAAACTGTTTTTT. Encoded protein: CSVTDQLEEKLFF. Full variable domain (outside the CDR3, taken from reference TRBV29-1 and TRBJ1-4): SAVISQKPSRDICQRGTSLTIQCQVDSQVTMMFWYRQQPGQSLTLIATANQGSEATYESGFVIDKFPISRPNLTFSTLTVSNMSPEDSSIYLCSVTDQLEEKLFFGSGTQLSVL.

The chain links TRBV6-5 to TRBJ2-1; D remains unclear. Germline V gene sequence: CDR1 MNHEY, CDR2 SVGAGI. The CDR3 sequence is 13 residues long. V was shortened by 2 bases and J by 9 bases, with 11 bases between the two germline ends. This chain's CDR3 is CASSYGIASEQFF. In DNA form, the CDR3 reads TGTGCCAGCAGTTACGGGATAGCCAGTGAGCAGTTCTTC.

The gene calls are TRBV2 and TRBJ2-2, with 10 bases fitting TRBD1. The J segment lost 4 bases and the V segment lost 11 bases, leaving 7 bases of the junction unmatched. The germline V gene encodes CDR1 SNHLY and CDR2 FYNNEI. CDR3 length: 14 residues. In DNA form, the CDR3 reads TGTGCCTCTGCCGGGACAGGGGTCACCGGGGAGCTGTTTTTT. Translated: CASAGTGVTGELFF.

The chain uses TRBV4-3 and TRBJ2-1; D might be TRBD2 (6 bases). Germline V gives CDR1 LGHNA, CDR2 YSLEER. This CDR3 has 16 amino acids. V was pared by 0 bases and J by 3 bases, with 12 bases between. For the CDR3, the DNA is TGCGCCAGCAGCCAAGATTCGGGACTGAACTACAATGAGCAGTTCTTC. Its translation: CASSQDSGLNYNEQFF.

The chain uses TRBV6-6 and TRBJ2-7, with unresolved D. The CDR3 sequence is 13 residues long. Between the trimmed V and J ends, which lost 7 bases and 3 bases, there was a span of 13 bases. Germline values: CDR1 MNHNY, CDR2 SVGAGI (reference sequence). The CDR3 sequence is CASTKAEDYEQYF. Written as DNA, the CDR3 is TGTGCCAGCACCAAGGCAGAAGACTACGAGCAGTACTTC.

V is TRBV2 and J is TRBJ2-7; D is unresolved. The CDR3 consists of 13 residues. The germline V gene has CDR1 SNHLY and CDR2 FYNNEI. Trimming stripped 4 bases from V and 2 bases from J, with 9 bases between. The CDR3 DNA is TGTGCCAGCAGTGGCGGCGGTACCTACGAGCAGTACTTC. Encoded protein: CASSGGGTYEQYF.

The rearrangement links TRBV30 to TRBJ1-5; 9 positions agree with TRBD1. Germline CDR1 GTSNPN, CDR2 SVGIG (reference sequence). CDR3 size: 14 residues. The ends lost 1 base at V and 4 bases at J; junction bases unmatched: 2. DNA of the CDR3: TGTGCCTGGAGTGCTGGACAGGGGAATCAGCCCCAGCATTTT. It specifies CAWSAGQGNQPQHF.

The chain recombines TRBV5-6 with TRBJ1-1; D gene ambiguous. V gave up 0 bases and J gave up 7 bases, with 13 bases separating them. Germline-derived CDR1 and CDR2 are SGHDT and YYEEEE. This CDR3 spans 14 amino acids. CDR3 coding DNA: TGTGCCAGCAGCTTGGACCCGTTGGGCCTTGAAGCTTTCTTT. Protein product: CASSLDPLGLEAFF. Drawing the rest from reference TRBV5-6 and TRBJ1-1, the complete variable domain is DAGVTQSPTHLIKTRGQQVTLRCSPKSGHDTVSWYQQALGQGPQFIFQYYEEEERQRGNFPDRFSGHQFPNYSSELNVNALLLGDSALYLCASSLDPLGLEAFFGQGTRLTVV.

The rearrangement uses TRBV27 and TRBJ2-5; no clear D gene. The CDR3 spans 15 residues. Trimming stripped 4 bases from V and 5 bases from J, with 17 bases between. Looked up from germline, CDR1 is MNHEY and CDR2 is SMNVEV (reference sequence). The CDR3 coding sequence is TGTGCCAGCAGTTCCGCCGGGTGGGCCGGTGAGACCCAGTACTTC. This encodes CASSSAGWAGETQYF.

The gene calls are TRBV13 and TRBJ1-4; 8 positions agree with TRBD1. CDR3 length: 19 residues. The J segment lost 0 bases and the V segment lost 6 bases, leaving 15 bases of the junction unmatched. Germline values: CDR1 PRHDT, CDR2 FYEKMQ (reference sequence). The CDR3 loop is CASSSQTPGQVATNEKLFF. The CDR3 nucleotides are TGTGCCAGCAGTTCTCAAACTCCGGGACAGGTTGCAACTAATGAAAAACTGTTTTTT. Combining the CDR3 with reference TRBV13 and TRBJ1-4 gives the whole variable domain AAGVIQSPRHLIKEKRETATLKCYPIPRHDTVYWYQQGPGQDPQFLISFYEKMQSDKGSIPDRFSAQQFSDYHSELNMSSLELGDSALYFCASSSQTPGQVATNEKLFFGSGTQLSVL.

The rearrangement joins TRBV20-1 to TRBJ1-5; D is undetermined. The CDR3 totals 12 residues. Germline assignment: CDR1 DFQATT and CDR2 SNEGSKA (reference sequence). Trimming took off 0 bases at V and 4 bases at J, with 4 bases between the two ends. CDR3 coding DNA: TGCAGTGCTAGAGACGGTAATCAGCCCCAGCATTTT. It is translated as CSARDGNQPQHF.

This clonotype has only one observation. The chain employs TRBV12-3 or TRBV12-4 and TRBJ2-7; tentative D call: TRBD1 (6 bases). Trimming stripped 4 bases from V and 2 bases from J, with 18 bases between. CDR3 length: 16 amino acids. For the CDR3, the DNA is TGTGCCAGCAGTTCAATACGGACAGCGAAACCCTACGAGCAGTACTTC. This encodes CASSSIRTAKPYEQYF.

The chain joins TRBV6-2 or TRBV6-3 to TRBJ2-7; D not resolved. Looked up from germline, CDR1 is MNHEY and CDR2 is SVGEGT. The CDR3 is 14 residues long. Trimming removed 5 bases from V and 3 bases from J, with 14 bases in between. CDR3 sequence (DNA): TGTGCCAGCAGTCCTGTGATACGGCGCTACGAGCAGTACTTC. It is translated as CASSPVIRRYEQYF.

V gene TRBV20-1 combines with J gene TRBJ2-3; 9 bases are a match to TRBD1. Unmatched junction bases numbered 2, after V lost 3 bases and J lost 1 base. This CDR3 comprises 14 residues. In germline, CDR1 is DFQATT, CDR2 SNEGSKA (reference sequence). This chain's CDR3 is CSASWDRGTDTQYF. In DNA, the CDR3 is TGCAGTGCTAGCTGGGACAGGGGCACAGATACGCAGTATTTT.

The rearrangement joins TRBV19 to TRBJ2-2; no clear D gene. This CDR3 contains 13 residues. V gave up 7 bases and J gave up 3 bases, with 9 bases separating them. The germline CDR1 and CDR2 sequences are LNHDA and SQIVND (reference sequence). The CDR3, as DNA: TGTGCCAGTAATTGGGTCGACACCGGGGAGCTGTTTTTT. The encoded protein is CASNWVDTGELFF.

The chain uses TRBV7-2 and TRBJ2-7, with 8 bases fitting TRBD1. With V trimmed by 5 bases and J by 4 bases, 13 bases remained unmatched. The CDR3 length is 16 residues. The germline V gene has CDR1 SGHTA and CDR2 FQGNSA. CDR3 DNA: TGTGCCAGCAGCCCACGACGTCGGACAGGGCTATACGAGCAGTACTTC. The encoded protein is CASSPRRRTGLYEQYF.

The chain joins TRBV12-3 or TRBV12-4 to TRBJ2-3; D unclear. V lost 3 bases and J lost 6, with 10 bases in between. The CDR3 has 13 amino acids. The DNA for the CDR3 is TGTGCCAGCAGTTTTACAACTATGGATACGCAGTATTTT. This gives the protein CASSFTTMDTQYF.

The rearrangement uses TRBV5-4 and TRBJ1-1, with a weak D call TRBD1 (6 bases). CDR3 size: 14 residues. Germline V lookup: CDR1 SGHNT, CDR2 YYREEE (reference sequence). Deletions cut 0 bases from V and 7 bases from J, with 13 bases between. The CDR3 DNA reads TGTGCCAGCAGCTTGGTATCGGGGGCATTTGAAGCTTTCTTT. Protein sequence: CASSLVSGAFEAFF.

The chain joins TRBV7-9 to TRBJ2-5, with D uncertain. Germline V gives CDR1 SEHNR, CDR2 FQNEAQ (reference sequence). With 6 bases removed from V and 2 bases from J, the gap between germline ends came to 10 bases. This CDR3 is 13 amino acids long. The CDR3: CASSFGGQETQYF. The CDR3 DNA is TGTGCCAGCAGTTTTGGCGGACAAGAGACCCAGTACTTC.

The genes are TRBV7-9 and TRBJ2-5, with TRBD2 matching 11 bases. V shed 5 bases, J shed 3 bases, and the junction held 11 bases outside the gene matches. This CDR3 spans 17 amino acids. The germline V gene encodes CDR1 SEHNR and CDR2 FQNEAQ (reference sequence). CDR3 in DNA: TGTGCCAGCAGCCCAGTGGGACTAGCGGCAATGGAAGAGACCCAGTACTTC. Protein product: CASSPVGLAAMEETQYF.

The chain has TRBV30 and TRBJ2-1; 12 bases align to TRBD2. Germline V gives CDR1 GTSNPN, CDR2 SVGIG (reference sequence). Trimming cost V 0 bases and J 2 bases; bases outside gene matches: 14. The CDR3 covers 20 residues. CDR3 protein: CAWSVILWLAGGPTYNEQFF. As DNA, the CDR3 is TGTGCCTGGAGTGTTATACTGTGGCTAGCGGGGGGGCCGACCTACAATGAGCAGTTCTTC.

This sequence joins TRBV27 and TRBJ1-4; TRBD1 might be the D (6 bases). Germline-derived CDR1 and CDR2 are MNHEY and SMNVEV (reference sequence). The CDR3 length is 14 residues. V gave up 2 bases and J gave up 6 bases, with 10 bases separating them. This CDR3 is CASSLRGQHEKLFF. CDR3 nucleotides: TGTGCCAGCAGTTTACGGGGGCAACATGAAAAACTGTTTTTT. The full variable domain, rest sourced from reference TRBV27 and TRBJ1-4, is EAQVTQNPRYLITVTGKKLTVTCSQNMNHEYMSWYRQDPGLGLRQIYYSMNVEVTDKGDVPEGYKVSRKEKRNFPLILESPSPNQTSLYFCASSLRGQHEKLFFGSGTQLSVL.

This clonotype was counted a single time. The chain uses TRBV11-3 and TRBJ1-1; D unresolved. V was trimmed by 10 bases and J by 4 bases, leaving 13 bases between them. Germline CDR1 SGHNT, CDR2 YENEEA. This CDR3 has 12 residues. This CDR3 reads CATPGTGTEAFF. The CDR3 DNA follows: TGTGCCACCCCCGGTACGGGCACTGAAGCTTTCTTT.

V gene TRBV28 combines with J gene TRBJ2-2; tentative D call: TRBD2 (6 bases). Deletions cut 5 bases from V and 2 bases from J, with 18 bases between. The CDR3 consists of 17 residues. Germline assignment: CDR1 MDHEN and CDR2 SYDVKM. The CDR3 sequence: CASSRADRGYNTGELFF. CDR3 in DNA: TGTGCCAGCAGTAGGGCGGATCGGGGGTATAACACCGGGGAGCTGTTTTTT.